The 9 T cell receptor beta chains presented below share a single source sample, sequenced in a study of T-cell memory formation after mild COVID-19. Each CDR3 protein is one row after TCRdb ran MiXCR on the 5' RACE reads. The table includes just under 350,000 distinct CDR3 sequences, 13% detected once. Sequencing was done on a sample of PBMCs or a T cell subset sorted from them (not recorded which). The receptors stem from a man in his late teens or twenties who had mild COVID-19 (a few samples of this study predate the infection). Cell type and time point are not known.

This clonotype came up a few times. This sequence joins TRBV7-2 and TRBJ2-5, with D possibly TRBD1 on 6 matching bases. V gave up 2 bases and J gave up 2 bases, with 9 bases separating them. The germline V gene encodes CDR1 SGHTA and CDR2 FQGNSA. CDR3 length: 14 amino acids. The CDR3 protein is CASSLNRDQETQYF. CDR3 sequence (DNA): TGTGCCAGCAGCTTAAACAGGGATCAAGAGACCCAGTACTTC.

This chain links TRBV5-4 with TRBJ2-3; D ambiguous. The CDR3 has 14 residues. Trimming stripped 0 bases from V and 2 bases from J, with 7 bases between. The germline V gene encodes CDR1 SGHNT and CDR2 YYREEE (reference sequence). For the CDR3, the DNA is TGTGCCAGCAGCTTGGTTGAGGACACAGATACGCAGTATTTT. Its translation is CASSLVEDTDTQYF. The entire variable domain, with the rest obtained from reference TRBV5-4 and TRBJ2-3, is as follows: ETGVTQSPTHLIKTRGQQVTLRCSSQSGHNTVSWYQQALGQGPQFIFQYYREEENGRGNFPPRFSGLQFPNYSSELNVNALELDDSALYLCASSLVEDTDTQYFGPGTRLTVL.

V is TRBV3-1 and J is TRBJ1-1; 8 nucleotides match TRBD1. In germline, CDR1 is LGHDT, CDR2 YNNKEL (reference sequence). There are 15 residues in the CDR3. V dropped 4 bases and J dropped 1; count of bases not matched to a gene: 5. The CDR3 region is CASSPPGTGNTEAFF. The CDR3 DNA reads TGTGCCAGCAGCCCTCCCGGGACAGGGAACACTGAAGCTTTCTTT.

The CDR3 reads CASSIQRGGVETQYF. Written as DNA, the CDR3 is TGTGCCAGCAGTATCCAGCGGGGGGGCGTGGAGACCCAGTACTTC. The chain employs TRBV6-2 or TRBV6-3 and TRBJ2-5, with TRBD2 identical over 10 bases. After removal of 5 bases from V and 5 bases from J, the junction contained 8 bases not matched to a gene. The CDR3 loop spans 15 amino acids. Germline V gene sequence: CDR1 MNHEY, CDR2 SVGEGT.

This clonotype was counted between two and nine times. The V gene is TRBV18, the J gene TRBJ2-7; a possible D gene is TRBD1 (6 bases). The CDR3 runs to 15 residues. Germline V gene lookup returns CDR1 KGHSH and CDR2 LQKENI. Between the trimmed V and J ends, which lost 3 bases and 4 bases, there was a span of 16 bases. The CDR3 loop reads CASSPSTGGPYEQYV. CDR3 nucleotides: TGTGCCAGCTCACCCTCGACAGGAGGCCCTTACGAGCAGTACGTC.

This clonotype was seen ten or more times. The chain carries TRBV6-6 and TRBJ2-7, with a weak D call TRBD1 (5 bases). Between the trimmed V and J ends, which lost 4 bases and 2 bases, there was a span of 15 bases. CDR1 and CDR2 from the germline V gene are MNHNY and SVGAGI (reference sequence). This CDR3 is 15 amino acids long. The CDR3 is CASSSVFGQTYEQYV. In nucleotides, the CDR3 is TGTGCCAGCAGTTCCGTCTTCGGACAAACCTACGAGCAGTACGTC.

The chain joins TRBV20-1 to TRBJ2-1; weak D call: TRBD2 (6 bases). The length of the CDR3 is 13 residues. Germline CDR1 DFQATT, CDR2 SNEGSKA (reference sequence). V lost 0 bases to trimming and J lost 12 bases, with 15 bases between them. The CDR3: CSARDPRRDPQFF. The CDR3 DNA reads TGCAGTGCTAGAGACCCGAGGCGGGATCCGCAGTTCTTC.

The rearrangement links TRBV4-2 to TRBJ2-2; 9 nucleotides line up with TRBD1. Losses at the gene ends were 4 bases for V and 4 bases for J; bases not matched to a gene: 10. This CDR3 spans 17 amino acids. Germline V gene lookup returns CDR1 LGHNA and CDR2 YNFKEQ. The CDR3 nucleotides read TGTGCCAGCAGCCCCCTACCCACGACAGGGGGCACCGGGGAGCTGTTTTTT. Amino acid sequence: CASSPLPTTGGTGELFF.

This clonotype was observed many times. The V gene is TRBV12-3 or TRBV12-4, the J gene TRBJ2-7, with a possible D match to TRBD1 (5 bases). CDR3 length: 13 amino acids. V lost 1 base, J lost 2 bases, and 6 bases lay in between. CDR3 coding DNA: TGTGCCAGCAGTTTAGTGGACACCTACGAGCAGTACTTC. It specifies CASSLVDTYEQYF.